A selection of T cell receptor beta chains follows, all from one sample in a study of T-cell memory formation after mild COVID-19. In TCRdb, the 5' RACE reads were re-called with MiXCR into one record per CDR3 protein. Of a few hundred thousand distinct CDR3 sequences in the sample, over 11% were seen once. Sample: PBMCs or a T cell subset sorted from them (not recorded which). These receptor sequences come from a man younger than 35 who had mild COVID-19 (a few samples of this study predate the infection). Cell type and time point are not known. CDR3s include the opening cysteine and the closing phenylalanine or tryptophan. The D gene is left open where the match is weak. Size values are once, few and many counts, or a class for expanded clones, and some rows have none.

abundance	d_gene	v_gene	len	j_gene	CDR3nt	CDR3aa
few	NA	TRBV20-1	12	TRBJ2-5	TGCAGTGCTATTAGGGGGGCAGAGACCCAGTACTTC	CSAIRGAETQYF
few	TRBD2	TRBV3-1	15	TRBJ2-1	TGTGCCAGCAGCAATAGCGGGGGACTGTACAATGAGCAGTTCTTC	CASSNSGGLYNEQFF
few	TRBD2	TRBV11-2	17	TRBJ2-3	TGTGCCAGCAGCTTCTGGACTAGCGGGGGGTCATTCCCCTCGCAGTATTTT	CASSFWTSGGSFPSQYF
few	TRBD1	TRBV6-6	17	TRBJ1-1	TGTGCCAGCAGTTACACCCGCGGCCAGGGGGCATTCACTGAAGCTTTCTTT	CASSYTRGQGAFTEAFF
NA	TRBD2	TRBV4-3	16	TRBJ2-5	TGCGCCAGCAGCCTGGCGCGGGGGGGGAGCCAAGAGACCCAGTACTTC	CASSLARGGSQETQYF
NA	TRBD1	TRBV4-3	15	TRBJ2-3	TGCGCCAGCAGCCGGACAGGGGGAAGCACAGATACGCAGTATTTT	CASSRTGGSTDTQYF
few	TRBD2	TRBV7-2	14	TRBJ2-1	TGTGCCAGCAGCCCCCGGACTAGCCACAATGAGCAGTTCTTC	CASSPRTSHNEQFF
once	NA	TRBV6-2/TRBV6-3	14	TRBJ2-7	TGTGCCAGCATTGGGACTCGAGTATCCTACGAGCAGTACTTC	CASIGTRVSYEQYF
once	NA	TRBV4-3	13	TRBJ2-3	TGCGCCAGCAGCCAGAGTAACCGGGATACGCAGTATTTT	CASSQSNRDTQYF
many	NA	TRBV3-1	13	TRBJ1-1	TGTGCCAGCAGCCAGGGTAGGTGGTCTGAAGCTTTCTTT	CASSQGRWSEAFF
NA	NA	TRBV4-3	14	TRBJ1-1	TGCGCCAGCAGCCAAGATATTGGGCGCACTGAAGCTTTCTTT	CASSQDIGRTEAFF
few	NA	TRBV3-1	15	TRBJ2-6	TGTGCCAGCAGCCAAGCTGGTTCTGGGGCCAACGTCCTGACTTTC	CASSQAGSGANVLTF
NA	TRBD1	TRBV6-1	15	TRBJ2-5	TGTGCCAGACGGCCGGGACAGGGCAACCAAGAGACCCAGTACTTC	CARRPGQGNQETQYF
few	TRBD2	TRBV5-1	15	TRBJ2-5	TGCGCCAGCAGCTACCTAGCGGGGGCGGAGGAGACCCAGTACTTC	CASSYLAGAEETQYF
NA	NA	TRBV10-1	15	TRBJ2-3	TGCGCCAGCAGTGAAGGGACAGCGGGGGCAGATACGCAGTATTTT	CASSEGTAGADTQYF
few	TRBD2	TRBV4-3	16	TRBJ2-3	TGCGCCAGCAGCCAAGCTCGGACTAGCGGTTCAGATACGCAGTATTTT	CASSQARTSGSDTQYF
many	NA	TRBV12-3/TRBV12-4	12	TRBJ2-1	TGTGCCAGCGGGGGGAGCTACAATGAGCAGTTCTTC	CASGGSYNEQFF
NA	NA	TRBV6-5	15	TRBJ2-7	TGTGCCAGCAGTTTCGTAGGGCAAGCCTCCTACGAGCAGTACTTC	CASSFVGQASYEQYF
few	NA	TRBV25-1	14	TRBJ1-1	TGTGCCAGCAGGCAGGGGATCATGAACACTGAAGCTTTCTTT	CASRQGIMNTEAFF
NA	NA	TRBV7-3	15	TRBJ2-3	TGTGCCAGCAGCTTAAGTCGGGTTAGCACAGATACGCAGTATTTT	CASSLSRVSTDTQYF
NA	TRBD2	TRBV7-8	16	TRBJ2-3	TGTGCCAGCAGCTACCGTAGCGGGAGTAGCACAGATACGCAGTATTTT	CASSYRSGSSTDTQYF
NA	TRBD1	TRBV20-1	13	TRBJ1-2	TGCAGTGCTAGGACAGGGGAGGTTTATGGCTACACCTTC	CSARTGEVYGYTF
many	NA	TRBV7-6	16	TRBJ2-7	TGTGCCAGCAGCTTAGTGGGGACGGACGATCTACGAGGGCAGTACTTC	CASSLVGTDDLRGQYF
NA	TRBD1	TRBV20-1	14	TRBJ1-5	TGCAGTGCCAGGACAGGTTATAGCAATCAGCCCCAGCATTTT	CSARTGYSNQPQHF
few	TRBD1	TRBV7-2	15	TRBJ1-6	TGTGCCAGCAGCCAGGACAGGGGGACGCATTCACCCCTCCACTTT	CASSQDRGTHSPLHF
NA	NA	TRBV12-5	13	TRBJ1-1	TGTGCTAGTGGTTTGGACGTCTACACTGAAGCTTTCTTT	CASGLDVYTEAFF
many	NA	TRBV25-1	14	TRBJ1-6	TGTGCCAGCAGTACCGCAGGTTCCAATTCACCCCTCCACTTT	CASSTAGSNSPLHF
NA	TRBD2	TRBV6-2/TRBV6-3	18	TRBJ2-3	TGTGCCAGCAGTTACGTCAGGAAGCGGGGGGATTACGCAGATACGCAGTATTTT	CASSYVRKRGDYADTQYF
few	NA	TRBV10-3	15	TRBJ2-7	TGTGCCATCAGCGGACCCCCGACAGACTCCTACGAGCAGTACTTC	CAISGPPTDSYEQYF
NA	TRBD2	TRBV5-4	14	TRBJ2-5	TGTGCCAGCACCGCGGGACTAGCGTTGGAGACCCAGTACTTC	CASTAGLALETQYF
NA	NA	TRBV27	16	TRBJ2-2	TGTGCCAGCAGTTTATATGGGACAAGGAACGGCGGGGAGCTGTTTTTT	CASSLYGTRNGGELFF
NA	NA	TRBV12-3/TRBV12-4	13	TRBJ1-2	TGTGCCAGCAGTTTCAACACGTACTATGGCTACACCTTC	CASSFNTYYGYTF
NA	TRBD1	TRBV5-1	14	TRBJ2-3	TGCGCCAGCAGCCCGGACAGGGGAGAAGATACGCAGTATTTT	CASSPDRGEDTQYF
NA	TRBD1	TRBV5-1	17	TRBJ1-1	TGCGCCAGCAGCGCAGGACAGGGGGGCGAAGTGAACACTGAAGCTTTCTTT	CASSAGQGGEVNTEAFF
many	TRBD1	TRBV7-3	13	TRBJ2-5	TGTGCCAGCAGCTCGGGACAGGGGGAGACCCAGTACTTC	CASSSGQGETQYF
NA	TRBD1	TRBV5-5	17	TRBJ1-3	TGTGCCAGCAGCCTCCGGGGACAGCCCTACTCTGGAAACACCATATATTTT	CASSLRGQPYSGNTIYF
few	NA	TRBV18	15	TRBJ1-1	TGTGCCAGCTCACCAGTTAAATCGCCCAACACTGAAGCTTTCTTT	CASSPVKSPNTEAFF
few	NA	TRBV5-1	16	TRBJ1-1	TGCGCCAGCAGCCTTTTGGGAGGGAGCATGAACACTGAAGCTTTCTTT	CASSLLGGSMNTEAFF
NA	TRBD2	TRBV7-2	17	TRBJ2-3	TGTGCCAGCAGCCTCCCACGACTAGCGGAGACCTCAGATACGCAGTATTTT	CASSLPRLAETSDTQYF
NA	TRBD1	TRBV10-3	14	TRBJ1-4	TGTGCCATCAGTCAGGGGGCAACTAATGAAAAACTGTTTTTT	CAISQGATNEKLFF
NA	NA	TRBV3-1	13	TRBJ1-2	TGTGCCAGCAGCCAAGTAGGGGCCGGTGGCTACACCTTC	CASSQVGAGGYTF
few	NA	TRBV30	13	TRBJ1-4	TGTGCCTGGTCAGGAGGTACTAATGAAAAACTGTTTTTT	CAWSGGTNEKLFF
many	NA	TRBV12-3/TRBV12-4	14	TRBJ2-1	TGTGCCAGCAGTTTCGGGGGGCGGTACAATGAGCAGTTCTTC	CASSFGGRYNEQFF
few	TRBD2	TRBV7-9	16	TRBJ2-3	TGTGCCAGCAGCTTGATAGCGGGGGGATCAGCAGATACGCAGTATTTT	CASSLIAGGSADTQYF
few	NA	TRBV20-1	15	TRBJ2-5	TGCAGTGCCAGCACGGGGGTGCCAATGGTAGAGACCCAGTACTTC	CSASTGVPMVETQYF
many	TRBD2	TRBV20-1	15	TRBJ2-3	TGCAGTGCATACCGGACTAGCGGAAGCACAGATACGCAGTATTTT	CSAYRTSGSTDTQYF